These 31 T cell receptor beta chains were sequenced from one sample in a study of blood T cells in healthy people across ages (dated by TCRdb to between 2014 and 2017). Library preparation employed 5' RACE. Sequencing used an Illumina HiSeq 2500. The second PCR ran for roughly 7 to 11 cycles and used a J-beta primer mix along with a sample-barcoded 5' primer. The raw public data were reprocessed by TCRdb itself: fastp quality trimming at Q25, MiXCR clonotype calling, in-frame beta chains only. Duplicate CDR3 protein sequences are folded into a single record with the most common DNA and genes. Present in this sample are 1.5 million to 2 million distinct CDR3 sequences, 28% of which were seen just once. The leading ten clones occupy roughly 8% of the sample. The sequenced sample was blood. These receptor sequences come from a woman aged 25-40 years in good health.

This rearrangement joins TRBV20-1 to TRBJ2-3; D may match TRBD1 or TRBD2 (5 bases each). Trimming pared 0 bases from V and 0 bases from J, leaving 13 bases between. Germline values: CDR1 DFQATT, CDR2 SNEGSKA (reference sequence). The CDR3 is 16 amino acids. In DNA, the CDR3 is TGCAGTGCTAGAGATTTGTGGGGGTCTAGCACAGATACGCAGTATTTT. Amino acids: CSARDLWGSSTDTQYF.

This clonotype appeared a few times. The V gene is TRBV20-1, the J gene TRBJ1-2, with 7 bases that match TRBD1. The germline V gene has CDR1 DFQATT and CDR2 SNEGSKA (reference sequence). Trimming removed 7 bases from V and 6 bases from J; junction bases left unmatched: 5. The CDR3 has 11 amino acids. CDR3 residues: CSDGTDNGYTF. The CDR3 region has the DNA TGCAGTGACGGGACAGATAATGGCTACACCTTC.

This clonotype was found a few times. The chain has TRBV15 and TRBJ1-2, with D tentatively TRBD1 (5 bases). This CDR3 contains 15 residues. Germline V gene sequence: CDR1 LNHNV, CDR2 YYDKDF (reference sequence). Between the trimmed V and J ends, which lost 0 bases and 2 bases, there was a span of 10 bases. CDR3 sequence reads: CATSRDTTVNYGYTF. DNA for the CDR3: TGTGCCACCAGCAGAGACACGACAGTCAACTATGGCTACACCTTC.

This clonotype was recorded a few times. The chain combines TRBV3-1 with TRBJ2-1; 14 bases line up with TRBD2. This CDR3 spans 14 amino acids. The V gene end was trimmed by 3 bases and the J gene end by 15 bases; junction bases not matched to a gene: 7. The germline V gene has CDR1 LGHDT and CDR2 YNNKEL (reference sequence). In DNA, the CDR3 is TGTGCCAGCAGCCACCCCGGGACTAGCGGGGGACCGTTCTTC. Protein sequence: CASSHPGTSGGPFF.

This clonotype was seen many times. The gene calls are TRBV29-1 and TRBJ2-1; D is possibly TRBD1 (6 bases). Trimming left V 7 bases short and J 10 bases short, with 20 bases between. The CDR3 spans 13 residues. Germline-derived CDR1 and CDR2 are SQVTM and ANQGSEA. Written as DNA, the CDR3 is TGCAGCGACCTGAGTGGGACAATCGGCGAGCAGTTCTTC. It codes for CSDLSGTIGEQFF.

A word on this clonotype: The missing conserved phenylalanine or tryptophan at the end of this CDR3 makes a read error likely. The chain combines TRBV20-1 with TRBJ2-7; no clear D gene. Per germline, CDR1 DFQATT and CDR2 SNEGSKA (reference sequence). V was trimmed by 6 bases and J by 2 bases, leaving 14 bases between them. The CDR3 spans 13 residues. The CDR3 sequence is CSASGPRTYEQYL. The CDR3 DNA follows: TGCAGTGCCTCCGGCCCCAGAACCTACGAGCAGTACTTG.

The gene calls are TRBV20-1 and TRBJ2-1; 10 bases fit TRBD2. Germline CDR1 and CDR2: DFQATT and SNEGSKA (reference sequence). Trimming at V came to 5 bases and at J to 6 bases, leaving 7 bases not matched to a gene. The CDR3 spans 14 residues. The CDR3 loop reads CSALLAGSSNEQFF. The CDR3 DNA reads as TGCAGTGCTCTACTAGCGGGGAGCTCCAATGAGCAGTTCTTC.

A remark on this clonotype: One junction end disagrees with the germline gene, perhaps due to a read error. The chain joins TRBV7-2 to TRBJ2-1; 10 positions agree with TRBD1. The CDR3 totals 13 residues. From germline, CDR1 is SGHTA and CDR2 FQGNSA. This CDR3 reads CASSLGQGVEQFF. In nucleotides, the CDR3 is TGTGCTAGCAGCTTAGGACAGGGGGTTGAGCAGTTCTTC.

This clonotype has more than one count but fewer than ten. The gene calls are TRBV7-2 and TRBJ2-7; possibly TRBD2 for D (5 bases). V lost 5 bases and J 7 bases, leaving 15 bases between the germline ends. The CDR3 is 13 amino acids. Germline CDR1 SGHTA, CDR2 FQGNSA. CDR3 amino acids: CASSPWGAGEQYF. The CDR3 nucleotides read TGTGCCAGCAGCCCGTGGGGAGCCGGGGAGCAGTACTTC.

The genes are TRBV3-1 and TRBJ1-2, with D hard to call. With 2 bases removed from V and 2 bases from J, the gap between germline ends came to 15 bases. The CDR3 loop spans 16 amino acids. The germline V gene encodes CDR1 LGHDT and CDR2 YNNKEL (reference sequence). CDR3 coding DNA: TGTGCCAGCAGCCAATCACAGACTGATAACAACTATGGCTACACCTTC. Translation gives CASSQSQTDNNYGYTF.

The rearrangement links TRBV5-1 to TRBJ1-2, with D tentatively TRBD1 (6 bases). The CDR3 is 15 residues long. Germline V gene data show CDR1 as SGHRS and CDR2 as YFSETQ. The V gene lost 2 bases and the J gene lost 4 bases, with 15 bases spanning the gap. This chain's CDR3 is CASSLSPGTPYGYTF. In DNA, the CDR3 is TGCGCCAGCAGCTTATCCCCCGGGACACCCTATGGCTACACCTTC. Full variable domain (remainder filled in from reference TRBV5-1 and TRBJ1-2): KAGVTQTPRYLIKTRGQQVTLSCSPISGHRSVSWYQQTPGQGLQFLFEYFSETQRNKGNFPGRFSGRQFSNSRSEMNVSTLELGDSALYLCASSLSPGTPYGYTFGSGTRLTVV.

CDR3 loop: CASSESGVLTGNTIYF. CDR3 DNA: TGCGCCAGCAGTGAGTCGGGCGTTTTAACTGGAAACACCATATATTTT. The rearrangement joins TRBV10-2 to TRBJ1-3; D not certain. This CDR3 has 16 amino acids. From germline, CDR1 is WSHSY and CDR2 SAAADI. V was clipped by 0 bases and J by 2 bases, with 11 bases between them.

Turning to this clonotype: It may be a read error: a sequence one base away is much more abundant. V is TRBV10-2 and J is TRBJ2-4; 10 bases fit TRBD2. Per the germline V gene, CDR1 is WSHSY and CDR2 is SAAADI. With 10 bases clipped from V and 13 bases from J, the junction kept 19 bases outside the gene matches. This CDR3 region has 15 residues. In nucleotides, the CDR3 is TGCGCCATCCGGGGGGCTAGCGGGAGCTACAATGAGCAGTACTTC. Amino acid sequence: CAIRGASGSYNEQYF.

This clonotype was found a few times. J is TRBJ1-5 and V is TRBV29-1; maybe TRBD1 (5 bases). CDR3 length: 13 amino acids. Trimming pared 2 bases from V and 4 bases from J, leaving 9 bases between. Germline V CDR1 and CDR2: SQVTM, ANQGSEA. CDR3 residues: CSVELGGNQPQHF. CDR3 nucleotide sequence: TGCAGCGTTGAACTCGGGGGTAATCAGCCCCAGCATTTT.

This clonotype has ten or more counts. The rearrangement links TRBV15 to TRBJ2-7; D is unclear. Trimming pared 0 bases from V and 6 bases from J, leaving 12 bases between. This CDR3 has 14 residues. Germline V gives CDR1 LNHNV, CDR2 YYDKDF (reference sequence). CDR3 in DNA: TGTGCCACCAGCAGAGATAGGGCCAGAGGCGAGCAGTACTTC. This sequence encodes CATSRDRARGEQYF.

This clonotype was picked up a small number of times. This CDR3 is CASSLRLAISYEQYF. The CDR3 DNA reads TGTGCCAGCAGTTTAAGGCTAGCGATCTCCTACGAGCAGTACTTC. The chain recombines TRBV28 with TRBJ2-7; D is possibly TRBD2 (6 bases). The CDR3 length is 15 residues. Germline assignment: CDR1 MDHEN and CDR2 SYDVKM. Trimming took off 2 bases at V and 0 bases at J, with 11 bases between the two ends.

The rearrangement joins TRBV7-2 to TRBJ2-1; D might be TRBD1 or TRBD2, each matching 5 bases. Germline values: CDR1 SGHTA, CDR2 FQGNSA. This CDR3 comprises 15 residues. The V gene lost 2 bases and the J gene lost 2 bases, with 10 bases spanning the gap. Here the CDR3 reads CASSLPGRAYNEQFF. The CDR3 region has the DNA TGTGCCAGCAGCTTACCGGGACGGGCCTACAATGAGCAGTTCTTC.

This chain uses TRBV5-8 with TRBJ2-4; D remains ambiguous. The J call is doubtful: the DNA matches TRBJ2-7 better. Per the germline V gene, CDR1 is SGHTS and CDR2 is YDEGEE. The CDR3 runs to 13 residues. Here the CDR3 reads CASRRGFYYEQYF. CDR3 coding DNA: TGTGCCAGCAGACGAGGTTTCTACTACGAGCAGTACTTC.

The J gene is TRBJ2-7, the V gene TRBV4-1; 11 nucleotides align to TRBD2. There are 15 residues in the CDR3. The ends lost 0 bases at V and 10 bases at J; junction bases unmatched: 8. CDR1 and CDR2 from the germline V gene are MGHRA and YSYEKL. This CDR3 reads CASSQEISGRETQYF. The CDR3 coding sequence is TGCGCCAGCAGCCAAGAGATTAGCGGGAGGGAAACCCAGTACTTC.

On this clonotype: This CDR3 is missing its conserved last phenylalanine or tryptophan, likely due to a read error. The rearrangement uses TRBV12-5 and TRBJ1-5; D is unclear. V shed 5 bases and J shed 0 bases, with 8 bases lying between them. CDR3 length: 14 amino acids. The germline CDR1 and CDR2 sequences are LGHNT and FRNRAP. The CDR3 nucleotides are TGTGCTAGTGGTCCAGACAATAGCAATCAGCCCCAGCATGTT. It yields the protein CASGPDNSNQPQHV.

This clonotype was seen a few times. The limits of the CDR3 on the DNA are not certain, so only TCRdb's listed CDR3 is given. The chain combines TRBV11-1 with TRBJ2-5; the tabulated D call, TRBD1, remains unverified against the DNA. Germline lookup yields CDR1 SGHAT and CDR2 FQDESV (reference sequence). The CDR3 spans 17 amino acids, including both terminal residues. Here the CDR3 reads CASSHLAQAGVQETQYF.

The chain carries TRBV7-9 and TRBJ1-5; TRBD1 aligns across 8 bases. The germline V gene encodes CDR1 SEHNR and CDR2 FQNEAQ (reference sequence). J gave up 5 bases and V 5 bases, and 5 bases lay outside the gene matches. This CDR3 has 14 residues. The CDR3 nucleotides are TGTGCCAGCAGCAAACAGGGGGGAGATCAGCCCCAGCATTTT. Amino acids: CASSKQGGDQPQHF.

This clonotype was detected many times. J is TRBJ2-3 and V is TRBV20-1; D possibly corresponds to TRBD2 (5 bases). Per germline, CDR1 DFQATT and CDR2 SNEGSKA (reference sequence). The CDR3 consists of 14 residues. Trimming took 2 bases from V and 0 from J, leaving 9 bases between them. CDR3 sequence: CSARLRGSTDTQYF. The DNA of the CDR3 is TGCAGTGCTAGACTCCGAGGGAGCACAGATACGCAGTATTTT.

This clonotype showed up just a few times. The chain has TRBV7-2 and TRBJ2-7; weak D call: TRBD1 (5 bases). The CDR3 runs 13 residues. CDR1 is SGHTA and CDR2 is FQGNSA in the germline V gene. The V end lost 5 bases, the J end lost 3 bases, and 11 bases lay between the germline ends. Here the CDR3 reads CASSISRVYEQYF. The CDR3 region has the DNA TGTGCCAGCAGCATTTCCAGGGTCTACGAGCAGTACTTC.

This clonotype was detected ten times or more. This chain connects TRBV7-2 to TRBJ2-3; 9 bases line up with TRBD2. V was pared by 5 bases and J by 4 bases, with 7 bases of the junction left unmatched. CDR3 length: 15 residues. Germline CDR1 reads SGHTA; CDR2 reads FQGNSA. Here the CDR3 DNA reads TGTGCCAGCAGCGTGCGGACTAGCGAGGCAGATACGCAGTATTTT. Encoded protein: CASSVRTSEADTQYF.

This rearrangement joins TRBV5-1 to TRBJ2-1; 9 nucleotides align to TRBD1. Unmatched junction bases numbered 10, after V lost 6 bases and J lost 0 bases. This CDR3 comprises 17 residues. Germline CDR1 reads SGHRS; CDR2 reads YFSETQ. CDR3 in amino acids: CASKPGQGPSSYNEQFF. The CDR3 region has the DNA TGCGCCAGCAAACCGGGACAGGGCCCGAGCTCCTACAATGAGCAGTTCTTC.

The V and J genes are TRBV3-1 and TRBJ2-1; TRBD2 might be the D (5 bases). Germline values: CDR1 LGHDT, CDR2 YNNKEL (reference sequence). There are 17 residues in the CDR3. V gave up 3 bases and J gave up 9 bases, with 24 bases separating them. The CDR3 nucleotides are TGTGCCAGCAGCCAGACTCTACGAGTACATGGGGAGCTTGAGCAGTTCTTC. This sequence encodes CASSQTLRVHGELEQFF.

The gene calls are TRBV5-6 and TRBJ2-3, with 7 bases identical to TRBD2. This CDR3 is 13 amino acids long. Germline V gene sequence: CDR1 SGHDT, CDR2 YYEEEE. V lost 4 bases, J lost 6 bases, and 5 bases stayed unmatched. The CDR3 DNA is TGTGCCAGCAGCAGAGCGGGGTCGGATACGCAGTATTTT. Amino acids: CASSRAGSDTQYF.

This clonotype appeared many times. The chain is built from TRBV6-6 and TRBJ2-3, with 8 bases that match TRBD1. The V segment lost 0 bases and the J segment 3 bases; nucleotides outside the gene matches: 5. The CDR3 loop spans 16 amino acids. Per the germline V gene, CDR1 is MNHNY and CDR2 is SVGAGI (reference sequence). CDR3 residues: CASSYSYTGGTDTQYF. CDR3 in DNA: TGTGCCAGCAGTTACTCGTACACAGGGGGGACAGATACGCAGTATTTT.

This clonotype came up a few times. The V call is TRBV2, the J call TRBJ2-7; perhaps TRBD2 as D (7 bases). Germline V lookup: CDR1 SNHLY, CDR2 FYNNEI. The CDR3 totals 16 residues. Trimming removed 3 bases at V and 1 base at J, with 16 bases between. The CDR3 spells CASSDKGGLQSYEQYF. The DNA of the CDR3 is TGTGCCAGCAGTGACAAAGGGGGACTACAATCCTACGAGCAGTACTTC.

This clonotype was seen many times. The chain recombines TRBV6-1 with TRBJ2-5; the D gene is possibly TRBD2 (5 bases). The CDR3 covers 13 residues. Germline assignment: CDR1 MNHNS and CDR2 SASEGT. Trimming shortened V by 6 bases and J by 4 bases, and 12 bases separated the two germline ends. This chain's CDR3 is CASSGDRGETQYF. The CDR3, as DNA: TGTGCCAGCAGCGGAGACCGGGGAGAGACCCAGTACTTC.